This T cell receptor (beta chain) was recovered during a study of breast tumors, draining lymph nodes, adjacent tissues. Findings and limits, study-wide: Data fit most tumor T cells coming from lymph node, expanding in tumor. Tumor repertoires ranked between lymph nodes and nontumor tissue in diversity, with V and J gene preferences. Tumor T cell lymph node origin was a supported hypothesis, not proven. Luminal-like breast cancer showed significantly greater tumor-nontumor repertoire similarity than basal-like breast cancer did.

From germline, CDR1 is SGDLS and CDR2 YYNGEE. This CDR3 contains 13 residues. Deletions cut 2 bases from V and 9 bases from J, with 12 bases between. TCRdb independently ran MiXCR on the multiplex PCR reads; one entry per CDR3 protein. The data contain some 100,000 distinct CDR3 sequences, 21% of them singletons. This clonotype was observed many times. The antigen is not known. The lymph nodes were axillary draining lymph nodes from breast cancer patients. Material: axillary lymph node tissue. The gene calls are TRBV9 and TRBJ2-1; no definite D call. This TCR derives from a female donor with breast cancer. Some clones in this sample may be carry-over from other donors' samples. The CDR3 nucleotides are TGTGCCAGCAGCGTTGGCAGGTATAGTGAGCAGTTCTTC. Protein product: CASSVGRYSEQFF.